Below, 29 T cell receptor beta chains from the same sample are listed, as sequenced in a study of blood T cells in healthy people across ages. Primed by a sample-barcoded 5' primer and a J-beta primer mix, a second PCR proceeded for 7 to 11 cycles. TCRdb independently ran MiXCR on the 5' RACE reads; one entry per CDR3 protein. The sample shows fewer than 950,000 distinct CDR3 sequences, 53% of them seen only once. The specimen was blood. The receptors come from a man aged 80 or over in good health.

The chain is built from TRBV2 and TRBJ1-4; D remains unclear. V gave up 8 bases and J gave up 8 bases, with 12 bases separating them. CDR1 SNHLY and CDR2 FYNNEI come from the germline V gene. The CDR3 contains 12 residues. CDR3 protein: CASGVFPEKLFF. CDR3 bases: TGTGCCAGCGGGGTCTTCCCAGAAAAACTGTTTTTT.

This rearrangement joins TRBV12-3 or TRBV12-4 to TRBJ2-5; tentatively, D is TRBD1 (6 bases). V was trimmed by 2 bases and J by 4 bases, leaving 11 bases between them. This CDR3 comprises 14 residues. The CDR3 sequence is CASSLQGTGETQYF. CDR3 in DNA: TGTGCCAGCAGTTTACAGGGGACCGGAGAGACCCAGTACTTC.

The gene calls are TRBV5-1 and TRBJ2-3; D gene ambiguous. V lost 1 base, J lost 6 bases, and 12 bases lay in between. Germline V gene data show CDR1 as SGHRS and CDR2 as YFSETQ. CDR3 size: 14 residues. This chain's CDR3 is CASSLSRPDDTQYF. The CDR3 DNA reads TGCGCCAGCAGCTTGTCTAGACCCGACGATACGCAGTATTTT.

This clonotype was counted between two and nine times. The chain has TRBV7-6 and TRBJ2-6; D gene uncertain. V gave up 1 base and J gave up 0 bases, with 10 bases separating them. This CDR3 is built from 17 residues. Germline-derived CDR1 and CDR2 are SGHVS and FNYEAQ. CDR3 region: CASSLELLPSGANVLTF. CDR3 in DNA: TGTGCCAGCAGCTTAGAGCTTCTCCCCTCTGGGGCCAACGTCCTGACTTTC.

The V gene is TRBV7-9, the J gene TRBJ2-1; 9 bases agree with TRBD1. The CDR3 contains 19 residues. CDR1 SEHNR and CDR2 FQNEAQ come from the germline V gene (reference sequence). The V gene end was trimmed by 0 bases and the J gene end by 1 base; junction bases not matched to a gene: 10. The CDR3 protein is CASSLAIPRTGESYNEQFF. CDR3 nucleotides: TGTGCCAGCAGCTTAGCGATCCCCCGGACAGGGGAATCCTACAATGAGCAGTTCTTC.

V is TRBV9 and J is TRBJ2-1; 10 bases align to TRBD1. J was trimmed by 3 bases and V by 3 bases; bases with no gene match: 3. CDR3 size: 15 residues. Germline CDR1 reads SGDLS; CDR2 reads YYNGEE. The CDR3 coding sequence is TGTGCCAGCAGCGCGGACAGGGGGATCTACAATGAGCAGTTCTTC. Encoded protein: CASSADRGIYNEQFF.

The chain uses TRBV10-3 and TRBJ2-3; D gene unclear. Between the trimmed V and J ends, which lost 5 bases and 5 bases, there was a span of 14 bases. CDR1 and CDR2 (germline): ENHRY, SYGVKD. The CDR3 is 14 amino acids. CDR3 sequence: CAISFGWGGDTQYF. The CDR3 DNA sequence: TGTGCCATCAGTTTCGGGTGGGGTGGAGATACGCAGTATTTT.

This clonotype showed up just a few times. This chain connects TRBV3-1 to TRBJ2-5; D may be TRBD2 (6 bases). Germline V CDR1 and CDR2: LGHDT, YNNKEL (reference sequence). This CDR3 is 16 amino acids long. V was pared by 0 bases and J by 4 bases, with 15 bases between. The DNA for the CDR3 is TGTGCCAGCAGCCAAGATAAGGGGAGGAGGAGAGAGACCCAGTACTTC. As protein: CASSQDKGRRRETQYF.

V usage is TRBV21-1 and J usage is TRBJ2-7; the table's D call of TRBD1 was not tested on the DNA. Gene TRBJ2-5 matches the end of the DNA better, so the J call may be wrong. TRBV21-1 is a known pseudogene. CDR3 length: 14 amino acids. The CDR3 DNA reads as TGTGCCAGCAGCAAAGCACGGGGGCAGGAGACCCAGTACTTC. The encoded protein is CASSKARGQETQYF.

The chain joins TRBV20-1 to TRBJ2-4; 9 bases fit TRBD2. This CDR3 contains 16 residues. J was trimmed by 7 bases and V by 0 bases; bases with no gene match: 10. Germline V CDR1 and CDR2: DFQATT, SNEGSKA (reference sequence). The DNA for the CDR3 is TGCAGTGCTAGAGAGGGCGCGGGAGGGCCAGATAACATTCAGTACTTC. Protein: CSAREGAGGPDNIQYF.

CDR3 nucleotides: TGTGCCAGCAGTCCGTCCCGGGACCCTACGAATCAGCCCCAGCATTTT. Translating gives CASSPSRDPTNQPQHF. V is TRBV27 and J is TRBJ1-5; possible D gene TRBD1, 5 bases. V was pared by 5 bases and J by 4 bases, with 18 bases between. This CDR3 contains 16 residues. Germline CDR1 MNHEY, CDR2 SMNVEV (reference sequence).

This clonotype has a handful of counts. The J gene is TRBJ1-6, the V gene TRBV10-1; no reliable D call. Germline loops: CDR1 WNHNN, CDR2 SYGVQD (reference sequence). This CDR3 is built from 12 residues. Trimming stripped 5 bases from V and 7 bases from J, with 6 bases between. This CDR3 reads CASSHLNSPLHF. Here the CDR3 DNA reads TGCGCCAGCAGTCACCTGAATTCACCCCTCCACTTT.

V gene TRBV11-2 combines with J gene TRBJ2-3; D gene unclear. Germline V gene sequence: CDR1 SGHAT, CDR2 FQNNGV. Trimming took off 5 bases at V and 14 bases at J, with 29 bases between the two ends. This CDR3 is 16 amino acids long. The CDR3 nucleotides read TGTGCCAGCAGCCCGTCACCCCGATACTCACTCAGAGACGCGTATTTT. Translation gives CASSPSPRYSLRDAYF.

V is TRBV24-1 and J is TRBJ2-1; D ambiguous. V gave up 4 bases and J gave up 10 bases, with 10 bases separating them. Germline V gives CDR1 KGHDR, CDR2 SFDVKD. The CDR3 sequence is 12 residues long. CDR3 DNA sequence: TGTGCCACCAGTGACAGTTCTGGGGAGCAGTTCTTC. Translation gives CATSDSSGEQFF.

The chain recombines TRBV27 with TRBJ2-1; TRBD2 might be the D (6 bases). This CDR3 is built from 16 residues. Trimming pared 3 bases from V and 0 bases from J, leaving 12 bases between. CDR1 is MNHEY, CDR2 SMNVEV, per germline (reference sequence). CDR3 bases: TGTGCCAGCAGTTTTCTCGGCGGGACCTCCTACAATGAGCAGTTCTTC. Protein product: CASSFLGGTSYNEQFF.

In its sample, this clonotype was seen many times. This sequence joins TRBV28 and TRBJ2-7, with 9 bases aligning to TRBD1. CDR3 length: 16 amino acids. Germline CDR1 reads MDHEN; CDR2 reads SYDVKM. Germline trimming cut 1 base from V and 5 bases from J; bases unmatched to any gene: 9. CDR3 residues: CASSLYRGQGRHEQYF. CDR3 bases: TGTGCCAGCAGTTTATACAGGGGACAGGGACGGCACGAGCAGTACTTC.

The V and J genes are TRBV29-1 and TRBJ2-7, with D tentatively TRBD1 or TRBD2 (5 bases each). The closer fit of TRBJ2-1 to the DNA end suggests the J call may be wrong. The germline gives CDR1 SQVTM, CDR2 ANQGSEA. This CDR3 spans 13 amino acids. CDR3 amino acids: CSVAQSGTGEQFF. In DNA, the CDR3 is TGCAGCGTAGCACAGTCAGGGACCGGTGAGCAGTTCTTC.

The chain uses TRBV29-1 and TRBJ1-3; possible D gene TRBD1, 5 bases. The CDR3 is 14 residues long. Trimming cost V 1 base and J 0 bases, with 7 bases left between them. Per germline, CDR1 SQVTM and CDR2 ANQGSEA. The CDR3 loop reads CSVEADSSGNTIYF. The CDR3 DNA sequence: TGCAGCGTTGAAGCTGACAGCTCTGGAAACACCATATATTTT.

The chain recombines TRBV29-1 with TRBJ1-2; D not certain. V was trimmed by 3 bases and J by 0 bases, leaving 8 bases between them. This CDR3 has 13 amino acids. CDR1 is SQVTM and CDR2 is ANQGSEA in the germline V gene. Here the CDR3 reads CSVDAQPNYGYTF. As DNA, the CDR3 is TGCAGCGTTGATGCCCAGCCTAACTATGGCTACACCTTC.

This chain connects TRBV2 to TRBJ1-5; the match to TRBD1 covers 10 bases. The trim removed 3 bases at V and 7 bases at J, leaving 6 bases unmatched. CDR3 length equals 15 residues. Germline values: CDR1 SNHLY, CDR2 FYNNEI. Written as DNA, the CDR3 is TGTGCCAGCAGTGACTGGGACAGGGGCAGGCAGCCCCAGCATTTT. Its protein is CASSDWDRGRQPQHF.

The chain employs TRBV28 and TRBJ1-6, with D uncertain. The V gene's germline CDR1 is MDHEN and CDR2 SYDVKM. V lost 6 bases to trimming and J lost 9 bases, with 15 bases between them. This CDR3 contains 14 residues. The CDR3 sequence: CASRSTTSGSPLHF. Written as DNA, the CDR3 is TGTGCCAGCAGGTCGACAACTTCGGGTTCACCCCTCCACTTT.

This clonotype was seen a few times. The CDR3 region has the DNA TGCGCCAGCAGCTTGGGTACTAGCGGAAACCCCTACGAGCAGTACTTC. Translation gives CASSLGTSGNPYEQYF. This chain uses TRBV5-1 with TRBJ2-7; 8 bases match TRBD2. CDR3 length: 16 residues. CDR1 and CDR2 (germline): SGHRS, YFSETQ. With V trimmed by 0 bases and J by 2 bases, 7 bases remained unmatched.

Many counts were recorded for this clonotype. The rearrangement links TRBV20-1 to TRBJ2-7; 8 nucleotides align to TRBD1. CDR3 length equals 14 residues. Losses at the gene ends were 6 bases for V and 1 base for J; bases not matched to a gene: 8. CDR1 is DFQATT and CDR2 is SNEGSKA in the germline V gene (reference sequence). The CDR3 bases are TGCAGTGCAGAACCGGGACAGGTATCCTACGAGCAGTACTTC. Amino acid sequence: CSAEPGQVSYEQYF.

In its sample, this clonotype was seen once. This chain uses TRBV9 with TRBJ2-7; D gene ambiguous. CDR1 SGDLS and CDR2 YYNGEE come from the germline V gene. CDR3 length: 15 amino acids. V gave up 4 bases and J gave up 4 bases, with 18 bases separating them. CDR3 sequence reads: CASSRTPEAHYEQYF. The DNA of the CDR3 is TGTGCCAGCAGCCGGACCCCTGAGGCCCATTACGAGCAGTACTTC.

The gene calls are TRBV6-5 and TRBJ2-5; D gene ambiguous. The CDR3 runs 13 residues. V dropped 2 bases and J dropped 5 bases, with 9 bases sitting between them. The germline CDR1 and CDR2 sequences are MNHEY and SVGAGI. The CDR3 sequence: CASSYGVRETQYF. The CDR3 DNA reads TGTGCCAGCAGTTACGGTGTTCGGGAGACCCAGTACTTC.

This clonotype has a handful of counts. This chain joins TRBV20-1 and TRBJ2-1, with TRBD2 as a possible D gene (6 bases). V was clipped by 0 bases and J by 10 bases, with 13 bases between them. From germline, CDR1 is DFQATT and CDR2 SNEGSKA (reference sequence). The CDR3 spans 13 residues. The CDR3 DNA sequence: TGCAGTGCTAGAGATCTAGCGCCGCAGGAGCAGTTCTTC. This sequence encodes CSARDLAPQEQFF.

This clonotype has only one observation. This rearrangement joins TRBV7-9 to TRBJ1-4; TRBD1 might be the D (5 bases). Germline values: CDR1 SEHNR, CDR2 FQNEAQ (reference sequence). The CDR3 length is 14 residues. Deletions cut 3 bases from V and 10 bases from J, with 15 bases between. The CDR3 nucleotides read TGTGCCAGCAGCTTCCCCGGGACTGATGGAAAACTGTTTTTT. This encodes CASSFPGTDGKLFF.

The CDR3 region has the DNA TGCGCCAGCACGATGCGGGAGGGCCCAGGCAATGAGCAGTTCTTC. This encodes CASTMREGPGNEQFF. The genes are TRBV5-1 and TRBJ2-1, with 9 bases aligning to TRBD2. The trim removed 6 bases at V and 6 bases at J, leaving 10 bases unmatched. CDR1 is SGHRS, CDR2 YFSETQ, per germline. The CDR3 is 15 residues long.

The genes are TRBV30 and TRBJ1-5, with D maybe TRBD1 (6 bases). Germline V CDR1 and CDR2: GTSNPN, SVGIG (reference sequence). Trimming stripped 5 bases from V and 4 bases from J, with 12 bases between. The CDR3 contains 13 residues. In DNA form, the CDR3 reads TGTGCCTGGGGAGGACAGTCGAATCAGCCCCAGCATTTT. It codes for CAWGGQSNQPQHF.